This TCR beta chain was sequenced in a study of human T cells and chemical hapten exposure. Sample time point: pre-sensitization, week 0. Treatment reported: therapeutic diphenylcyclopropenone sensitization with weekly scalp DPC. Using its own MiXCR run on the RACE reads, TCRdb lists one record per CDR3 protein. The data hold some 250,000 distinct CDR3 sequences, with approximately 7.5% observed a single time. CDR3 length: 16 amino acids. J lost 0 bases, V lost 3 bases, and 3 bases had no gene match. Germline-derived CDR1 and CDR2 are LNHNV and YYDKDF (reference sequence). Only a few counts were recorded for this clonotype.

The V call is TRBV15, the J call TRBJ2-1; 9 nucleotides line up with TRBD2. This receptor was obtained from a young man with alopecia areata. Some clones in this sample may be carry-over from other donors' samples. The input for sequencing was whole blood, taken in connection with sensitization to the hapten diphenylcyclopropenone (DPC). The CDR3 region is CATSRASGTSYNEQFF. The CDR3 region has the DNA TGTGCCACCAGCAGGGCTAGCGGGACCTCCTACAATGAGCAGTTCTTC.